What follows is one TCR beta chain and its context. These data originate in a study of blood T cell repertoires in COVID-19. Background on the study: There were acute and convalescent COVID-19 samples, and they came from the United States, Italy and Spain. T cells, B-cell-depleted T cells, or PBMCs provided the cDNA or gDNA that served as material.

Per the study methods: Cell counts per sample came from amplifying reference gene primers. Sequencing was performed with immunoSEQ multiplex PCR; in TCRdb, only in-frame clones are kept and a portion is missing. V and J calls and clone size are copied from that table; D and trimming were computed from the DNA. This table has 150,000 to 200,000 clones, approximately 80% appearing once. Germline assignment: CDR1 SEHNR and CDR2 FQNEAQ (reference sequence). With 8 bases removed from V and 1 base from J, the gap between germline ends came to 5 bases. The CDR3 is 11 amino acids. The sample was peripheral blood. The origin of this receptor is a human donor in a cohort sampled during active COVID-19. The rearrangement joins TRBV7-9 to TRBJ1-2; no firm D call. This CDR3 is CASESNYGYTF. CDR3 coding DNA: TGTGCCAGCGAGAGTAACTATGGCTACACCTTC.